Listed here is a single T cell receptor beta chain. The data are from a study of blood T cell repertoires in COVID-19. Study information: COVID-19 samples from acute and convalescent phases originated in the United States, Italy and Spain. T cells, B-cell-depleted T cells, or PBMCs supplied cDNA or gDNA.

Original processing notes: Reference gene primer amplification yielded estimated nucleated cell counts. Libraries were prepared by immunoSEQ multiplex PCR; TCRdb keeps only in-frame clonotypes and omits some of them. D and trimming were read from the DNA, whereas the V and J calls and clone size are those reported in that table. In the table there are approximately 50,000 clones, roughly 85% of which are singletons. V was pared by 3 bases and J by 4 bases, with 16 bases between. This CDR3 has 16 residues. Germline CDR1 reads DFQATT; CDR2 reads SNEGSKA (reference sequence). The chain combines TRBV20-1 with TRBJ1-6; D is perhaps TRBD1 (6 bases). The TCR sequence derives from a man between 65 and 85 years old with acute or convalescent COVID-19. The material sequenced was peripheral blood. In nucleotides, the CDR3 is TGCAGTGCTAGTCTCCCGGCAGGGGCATATAATTCACCCCTCCACTTT. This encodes CSASLPAGAYNSPLHF.